This T cell receptor beta chain came from a study of shared clonotypes between healthy human individuals. Study processing details: Sequence data from immunoSEQ were junction-only and lacked quality scores; consequently, filtering differed. Measured with immunoSEQ multiplex PCR; TCRdb has only the in-frame clones, and not every one. That table is the source of V, J and clone size, and D and trimming were worked out from the DNA. The top ten clones hold around 0.097% of a sample with a few hundred thousand clones, roughly 95% of them seen once. As for this clone: Antigen specificity is unknown. A junction end diverges from the germline sequence, so it may reflect a read error.

The naive CD8 population came from CD45RO-negative cells selected for CCR7, without terminally differentiated effector memory CD45RA+ cells. The study, taken as a whole, reports: Limited genetic and exposure-history diversity came from having few donors.

The sample comprised naive CD8+ T cells sorted from blood. This sequence originates from a woman between 25 and 40 years old in good health.

CDR3 coding DNA: TGTGCCACCAGTTACTACCCACTTAGCACAGATACGCAGTATTTT. Protein: CATSYYPLSTDTQYF. The chain carries TRBV6-6 and TRBJ2-3, with D uncertain. The CDR3 runs to 15 residues. Germline lookup yields CDR1 MNHNY and CDR2 SVGAGI (reference sequence).